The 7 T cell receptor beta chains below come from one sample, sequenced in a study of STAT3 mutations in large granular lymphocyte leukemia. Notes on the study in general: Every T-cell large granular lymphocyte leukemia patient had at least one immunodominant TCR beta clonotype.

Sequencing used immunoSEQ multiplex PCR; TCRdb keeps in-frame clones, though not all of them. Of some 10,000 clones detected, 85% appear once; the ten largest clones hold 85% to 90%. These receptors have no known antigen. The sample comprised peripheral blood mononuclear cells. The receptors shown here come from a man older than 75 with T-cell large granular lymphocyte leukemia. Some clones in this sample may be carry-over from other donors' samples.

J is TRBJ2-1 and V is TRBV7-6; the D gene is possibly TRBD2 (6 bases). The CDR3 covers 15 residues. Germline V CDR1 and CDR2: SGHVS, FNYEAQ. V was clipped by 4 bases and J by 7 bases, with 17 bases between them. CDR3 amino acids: CASSSGDWPLNEQFF. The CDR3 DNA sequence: TGTGCCAGCAGCTCCGGGGACTGGCCCCTAAATGAGCAGTTCTTC.

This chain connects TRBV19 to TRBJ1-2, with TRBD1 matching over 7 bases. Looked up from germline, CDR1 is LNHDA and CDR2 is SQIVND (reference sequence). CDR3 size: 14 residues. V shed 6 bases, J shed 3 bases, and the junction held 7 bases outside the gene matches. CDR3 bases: TGTGCCAGTAGACAACCCGGGACAGACTATGGCTACACCTTC. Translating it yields CASRQPGTDYGYTF.

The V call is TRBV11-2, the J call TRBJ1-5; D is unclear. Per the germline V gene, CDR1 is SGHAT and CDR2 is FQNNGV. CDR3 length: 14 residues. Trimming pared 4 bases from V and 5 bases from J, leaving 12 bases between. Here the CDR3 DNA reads TGTGCCAGCAGCTCGGGCTATGGCGATCAGCCCCAGCATTTT. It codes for CASSSGYGDQPQHF.

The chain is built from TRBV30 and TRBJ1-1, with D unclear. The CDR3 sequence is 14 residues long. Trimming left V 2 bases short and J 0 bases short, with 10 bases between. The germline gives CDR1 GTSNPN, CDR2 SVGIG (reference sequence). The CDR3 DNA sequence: TGTGCCTGGAGTAGGGCACATATGAACACTGAAGCTTTCTTT. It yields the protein CAWSRAHMNTEAFF.

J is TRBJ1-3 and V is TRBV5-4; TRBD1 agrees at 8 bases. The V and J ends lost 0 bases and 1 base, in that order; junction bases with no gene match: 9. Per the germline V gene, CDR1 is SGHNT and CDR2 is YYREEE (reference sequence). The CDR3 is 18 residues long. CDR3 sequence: CASSLDPQGVISGNTIYF. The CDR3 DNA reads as TGTGCCAGCAGCTTGGACCCACAGGGGGTAATTTCTGGAAACACCATATATTTT. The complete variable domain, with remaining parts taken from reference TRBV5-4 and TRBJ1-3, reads ETGVTQSPTHLIKTRGQQVTLRCSSQSGHNTVSWYQQALGQGPQFIFQYYREEENGRGNFPPRFSGLQFPNYSSELNVNALELDDSALYLCASSLDPQGVISGNTIYFGEGSWLTVV.

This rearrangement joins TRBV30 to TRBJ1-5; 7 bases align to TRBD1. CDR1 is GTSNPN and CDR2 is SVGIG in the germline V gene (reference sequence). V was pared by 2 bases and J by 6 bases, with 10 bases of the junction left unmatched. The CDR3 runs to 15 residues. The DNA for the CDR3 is TGTGCCTGGAGTAGGACAGGTTCAGAGGGTCAGCCCCAGCATTTT. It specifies CAWSRTGSEGQPQHF.

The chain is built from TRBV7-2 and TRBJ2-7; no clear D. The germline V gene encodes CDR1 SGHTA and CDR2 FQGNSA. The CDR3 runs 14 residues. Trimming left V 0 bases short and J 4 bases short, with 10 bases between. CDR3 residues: CASSLARTSYEQYF. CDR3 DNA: TGTGCCAGCAGCTTAGCACGGACGTCATACGAGCAGTACTTC.